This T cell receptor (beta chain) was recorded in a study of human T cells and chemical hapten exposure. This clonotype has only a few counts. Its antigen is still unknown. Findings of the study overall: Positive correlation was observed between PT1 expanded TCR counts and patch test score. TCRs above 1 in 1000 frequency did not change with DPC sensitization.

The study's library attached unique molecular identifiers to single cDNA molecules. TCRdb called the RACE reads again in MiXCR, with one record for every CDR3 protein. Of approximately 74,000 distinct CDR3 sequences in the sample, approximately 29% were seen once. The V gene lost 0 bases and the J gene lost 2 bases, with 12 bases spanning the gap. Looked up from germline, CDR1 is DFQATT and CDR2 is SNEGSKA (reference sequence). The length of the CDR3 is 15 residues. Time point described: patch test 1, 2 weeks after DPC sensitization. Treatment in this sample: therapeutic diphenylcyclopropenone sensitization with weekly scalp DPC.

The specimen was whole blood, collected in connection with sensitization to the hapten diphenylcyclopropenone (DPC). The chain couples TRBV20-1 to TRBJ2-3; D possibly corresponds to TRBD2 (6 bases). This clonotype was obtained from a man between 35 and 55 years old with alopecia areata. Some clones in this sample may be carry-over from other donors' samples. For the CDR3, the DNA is TGCAGTGCTAGAGATCGGGAGACCTACACAGATACGCAGTATTTT. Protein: CSARDRETYTDTQYF.